The T cell receptor beta chain described here comes from a study of graft-versus-host responses after intestinal transplantation. Overall study results and limits: GvH clones were identified in recipient marrow, with some first appearing in ileum or blood. Among circulating GvH clones, peak levels were associated with early post-transplant declines in HvG clones.

Generated by immunoSEQ multiplex PCR, the TCRdb table keeps only in-frame clones and is missing some. The table lists fewer than 130,000 clones, about 93% of them singletons. CDR1 and CDR2 from the germline V gene are SQVTM and ANQGSEA. The germline V and J ends were trimmed by 0 bases and 4 bases, with 9 bases remaining between them. The CDR3 is made up of 13 amino acids. Regarding this clone: Its antigen remains unidentified.

The starting material was unstimulated CD8+ T cells sorted from spleen or lymph node cells, obtained before intestinal transplant. The receptor comes from a human donor who received an intestinal transplant. V gene TRBV29-1 combines with J gene TRBJ1-2; D is unresolved. The CDR3 region has the DNA TGCAGCGTTGAAGATCCCGAGTTCTATGGCTACACCTTC. Translating it yields CSVEDPEFYGYTF.